One and the same sample provided the 28 T cell receptor beta chains below, sequenced in a study of cytomegalovirus exposure and HLA in healthy donors. PCR used 60 Vbeta primers and 13 Jbeta primers. Assay used: immunoSEQ multiplex PCR; TCRdb lists only in-frame clones, some missing. The sample holds 70,000 to 90,000 clones; 65% to 85% are singletons and the top ten take roughly 4.9%. Sequenced material: PBMCs. These receptors were collected from a man aged 55 to 69 in good health and CMV-seropositive.

A remark on this clone: Compared with germline, one end of the junction differs, possibly owing to a read error. J is TRBJ1-2 and V is TRBV9; possible D gene TRBD1, 5 bases. This CDR3 contains 14 residues. Germline V gives CDR1 SGDLS, CDR2 YYNGEE. CDR3 residues: CASSVEGVSYGYTF. Here the CDR3 DNA reads TGTGCCAGCAGTGTAGAAGGGGTGAGCTATGGCTACACCTTC. The full variable domain, with the rest looked up from reference TRBV9 and TRBJ1-2, is DSGVTQTPKHLITATGQRVTLRCSPRSGDLSVYWYQQSLDQGLQFLIQYYNGEERAKGNILERFSAQQFPDLHSELNLSSLELGDSALYFCASSVEGVSYGYTFGSGTRLTVV.

The chain carries TRBV6-1 and TRBJ2-5, with 7 positions matching TRBD1. From germline, CDR1 is MNHNS and CDR2 SASEGT. The length of the CDR3 is 13 residues. V was pared by 6 bases and J by 3 bases, with 4 bases of the junction left unmatched. In DNA, the CDR3 is TGTGCCAGCAGCCGGACAGGTGAAGAGACCCAGTACTTC. This translates into CASSRTGEETQYF.

This sequence joins TRBV28 and TRBJ1-2; D perhaps matches TRBD1 (5 bases). Germline V lookup: CDR1 MDHEN, CDR2 SYDVKM. The CDR3 has 16 amino acids. Trimming shortened V by 6 bases and J by 8 bases, and 25 bases separated the two germline ends. This chain's CDR3 is CASSNGGRRGPNGYTF. The CDR3, as DNA: TGTGCCAGCAGCAATGGAGGGCGACGGGGACCAAACGGCTACACCTTC.

This clone was recorded only once. This chain joins TRBV5-1 and TRBJ2-7; 12 bases match TRBD1. Germline V gene data show CDR1 as SGHRS and CDR2 as YFSETQ. The junction had 4 bases not matched to a gene; V was cut back by 0 bases and J by 6 bases. This CDR3 region has 15 residues. The CDR3 loop is CASSLAGTGGAEQYF. CDR3 DNA sequence: TGCGCCAGCAGCTTGGCAGGGACAGGGGGCGCCGAGCAGTACTTC. The full variable domain, completed using reference TRBV5-1 and TRBJ2-7, is KAGVTQTPRYLIKTRGQQVTLSCSPISGHRSVSWYQQTPGQGLQFLFEYFSETQRNKGNFPGRFSGRQFSNSRSEMNVSTLELGDSALYLCASSLAGTGGAEQYFGPGTRLTVT.

The rearrangement uses TRBV7-6 and TRBJ2-1; 16 bases line up with TRBD2. V lost 3 bases, J lost 7 bases, and 6 bases stayed unmatched. Germline CDR1 is SGHVS and CDR2 is FNYEAQ. The CDR3 sequence is 17 residues long. The CDR3 region has the DNA TGTGCCAGCAGCTTCGGGACTAGCGGGAGGGGGGAGAATGAGCAGTTCTTC. Its translation is CASSFGTSGRGENEQFF.

The rearrangement uses TRBV28 and TRBJ1-3; 7 bases agree with TRBD1. The length of the CDR3 is 15 residues. Germline V gene sequence: CDR1 MDHEN, CDR2 SYDVKM. V was clipped by 7 bases and J by 0 bases; unmatched bases: 6. CDR3 sequence: CASMEGQNSGNTIYF. The CDR3 coding sequence is TGTGCCAGCATGGAGGGACAGAACTCTGGAAACACCATATATTTT.

This clone was detected a few times. The CDR3 sequence: CASRQGGYEQFF. Written as DNA, the CDR3 is TGTGCCAGCAGACAGGGGGGGTATGAGCAGTTCTTC. The chain is built from TRBV28 and TRBJ2-1, with D maybe TRBD1 (8 bases). CDR1 and CDR2 (germline): MDHEN, SYDVKM. The ends were cut back, 6 bases at V and 8 bases at J, with 11 bases in the middle. This CDR3 has 12 residues.

The rearrangement links TRBV11-2 to TRBJ1-3; D unresolved. CDR1 is SGHAT, CDR2 FQNNGV, per germline. V gave up 4 bases and J gave up 2 bases, with 12 bases separating them. The CDR3 contains 15 residues. Here the CDR3 DNA reads TGTGCCAGCAGCTCCCCCGGGAGGACTGGAAACACCATATATTTT. Protein: CASSSPGRTGNTIYF.

About this clone itself: Other DNA variants within this sample encode the same CDR3. CDR3 loop: CASSYSGASNQPQHF. DNA for the CDR3: TGTGCCAGCAGTTACTCTGGGGCTAGCAATCAGCCCCAGCATTTT. The rearrangement joins TRBV6-5 to TRBJ1-5, with D tentatively TRBD1 (5 bases). V was shortened by 0 bases and J by 0 bases, with 6 bases between the two germline ends. CDR3 length equals 15 residues. Germline V gene data show CDR1 as MNHEY and CDR2 as SVGAGI.

The chain uses TRBV5-4 and TRBJ2-7; the D gene is possibly TRBD1 (5 bases). Trimming pared 0 bases from V and 4 bases from J, leaving 20 bases between. The CDR3 consists of 17 residues. Germline-derived CDR1 and CDR2 are SGHNT and YYREEE (reference sequence). The CDR3 DNA reads as TGTGCCAGCAGCTTGGCACCGACCCAGGGCCTCGGGTACGAGCAGTACTTC. Its protein is CASSLAPTQGLGYEQYF.

The table lists this clone with a few counts. The chain has TRBV2 and TRBJ1-2; a weak D match, TRBD1 (6 bases). CDR1 and CDR2 (germline): SNHLY, FYNNEI. Deletions cut 6 bases from V and 8 bases from J, with 19 bases between. This CDR3 contains 14 residues. CDR3 region: CASRSSGAKGGYTF. The CDR3 DNA follows: TGTGCCAGCAGGTCCTCAGGGGCTAAAGGGGGCTACACCTTC.

In this sample, this clone turned up once. The chain is built from TRBV11-2 and TRBJ2-3; 13 bases fit TRBD2. The CDR3 has 17 residues. With 2 bases clipped from V and 4 bases from J, the junction kept 6 bases outside the gene matches. In germline, CDR1 is SGHAT, CDR2 FQNNGV. CDR3: CASSLRTSGRQADTQYF. The CDR3 nucleotides read TGTGCCAGCAGCTTACGGACTAGCGGGAGACAGGCAGATACGCAGTATTTT. Supplemented by reference TRBV11-2 and TRBJ2-3, the full variable domain reads EAGVAQSPRYKIIEKRQSVAFWCNPISGHATLYWYQQILGQGPKLLIQFQNNGVVDDSQLPKDRFSAERLKGVDSTLKIQPAKLEDSAVYLCASSLRTSGRQADTQYFGPGTRLTVL.

This chain joins TRBV7-6 and TRBJ2-3; 7 nucleotides line up with TRBD2. The CDR3 length is 15 residues. Looked up from germline, CDR1 is SGHVS and CDR2 is FNYEAQ. J was trimmed by 2 bases and V by 3 bases; bases with no gene match: 5. The CDR3 bases are TGTGCCAGCAGCTTTAGCGGGTATTACACAGATACGCAGTATTTT. Protein sequence: CASSFSGYYTDTQYF.

The chain recombines TRBV6-1 with TRBJ2-5, with D uncertain. The last part of the DNA fits TRBJ2-7 better; the J call may be wrong. Germline V gene data show CDR1 as MNHNS and CDR2 as SASEGT. This CDR3 is 10 amino acids long. Here the CDR3 reads CATHPYEQYF. DNA of the CDR3: TGTGCCACTCACCCCTACGAGCAGTACTTC.

The J gene is TRBJ1-2, the V gene TRBV4-3; 8 nucleotides align to TRBD1. The CDR3 is made up of 17 amino acids. The V gene end was trimmed by 0 bases and the J gene end by 4 bases; junction bases not matched to a gene: 10. Germline V gives CDR1 LGHNA, CDR2 YSLEER. As DNA, the CDR3 is TGCGCCAGCAGCCAAGATTGGCAGGGGGCGCGAAGCTATGGCTACACCTTC. Protein sequence: CASSQDWQGARSYGYTF.

The chain has TRBV28 and TRBJ1-3, with 7 positions matching TRBD1. V lost 5 bases to trimming and J lost 1 base; unmatched junction nucleotides: 2. CDR1 MDHEN and CDR2 SYDVKM come from the germline V gene. CDR3 length: 14 residues. The CDR3 is CASSPGGSGNTIYF. In DNA form, the CDR3 reads TGTGCCAGCAGTCCAGGGGGATCTGGAAACACCATATATTTT.

The chain employs TRBV7-2 and TRBJ2-3; 8 nucleotides line up with TRBD2. V lost 7 bases, J lost 4 bases, and 10 bases stayed unmatched. Looked up from germline, CDR1 is SGHTA and CDR2 is FQGNSA. The CDR3 spans 15 residues. CDR3 DNA: TGTGCCAGCACTCCGGGACTAGTTTGGTCAGATACGCAGTATTTT. Its protein is CASTPGLVWSDTQYF.

The chain uses TRBV2 and TRBJ2-7, with 9 bases fitting TRBD1. The CDR3 is 15 amino acids. Germline CDR1 is SNHLY and CDR2 is FYNNEI. The ends lost 7 bases at V and 3 bases at J; junction bases unmatched: 10. The DNA for the CDR3 is TGTGCCAGCAAGAGGGACAGGGCTATCATCTACGAGCAGTACTTC. Protein product: CASKRDRAIIYEQYF.

This clone has only a few counts. This chain joins TRBV5-4 and TRBJ2-1, with 10 bases that match TRBD2. J gave up 3 bases and V 4 bases, and 4 bases lay outside the gene matches. Germline lookup yields CDR1 SGHNT and CDR2 YYREEE (reference sequence). CDR3 length: 15 amino acids. The CDR3 spells CASSGASGGYNEQFF. The DNA of the CDR3 is TGTGCCAGCAGCGGGGCTAGCGGGGGCTACAATGAGCAGTTCTTC.

The rearrangement uses TRBV5-4 and TRBJ2-7, with D maybe TRBD2 (6 bases). The CDR3 length is 12 residues. The germline CDR1 and CDR2 sequences are SGHNT and YYREEE (reference sequence). V gave up 6 bases and J gave up 6 bases, with 13 bases separating them. CDR3 in amino acids: CASTMTRGEQYF. CDR3 nucleotide sequence: TGTGCCAGCACCATGACGCGGGGCGAGCAGTACTTC.

This clone showed up just a few times. The chain recombines TRBV6-6 with TRBJ2-7; no clear D. Trimming cost V 0 bases and J 3 bases, with 9 bases left between them. Germline CDR1 and CDR2: MNHNY and SVGAGI (reference sequence). The CDR3 sequence is 14 residues long. The CDR3 loop reads CASSYSLALYEQYF. The CDR3 DNA is TGTGCCAGCAGTTACTCTTTGGCCCTCTACGAGCAGTACTTC.

CDR3 sequence: CASRPGQGVFNYGYTF. The CDR3 bases are TGTGCCAGCAGGCCGGGACAGGGGGTTTTTAACTATGGCTACACCTTC. The V gene is TRBV27, the J gene TRBJ1-2, with 11 nucleotides matching TRBD1. The ends lost 6 bases at V and 1 base at J; junction bases unmatched: 7. Germline CDR1 reads MNHEY; CDR2 reads SMNVEV (reference sequence). This CDR3 comprises 16 residues.

The rearrangement links TRBV2 to TRBJ2-7; D is perhaps TRBD2 (6 bases). The V gene lost 1 base and the J gene lost 3 bases, with 22 bases spanning the gap. Germline CDR1 SNHLY, CDR2 FYNNEI. There are 18 residues in the CDR3. This chain's CDR3 is CASSEEGWRAGPDYEQYF. The CDR3 DNA is TGTGCCAGCAGTGAAGAAGGGTGGAGGGCAGGGCCGGACTACGAGCAGTACTTC.

The CDR3 sequence is CASSNAGGEYEQYF. CDR3 coding DNA: TGCGCCAGCAGTAACGCTGGGGGCGAATACGAGCAGTACTTC. The rearrangement uses TRBV10-1 and TRBJ2-7; perhaps TRBD1 as D (6 bases). Trimming cost V 5 bases and J 4 bases, with 15 bases left between them. In germline, CDR1 is WNHNN, CDR2 SYGVQD (reference sequence). The CDR3 consists of 14 residues.

A word on this clone: This sample also contains other DNA sequences that code for the same CDR3. The V gene is TRBV11-2, the J gene TRBJ2-7; maybe TRBD1 (6 bases). V was clipped by 6 bases and J by 2 bases, with 17 bases between them. The CDR3 contains 15 residues. The V gene's germline CDR1 is SGHAT and CDR2 FQNNGV. CDR3 sequence reads: CASSSSGTQAYEQYF. CDR3 bases: TGTGCCAGCAGTTCTTCCGGGACACAGGCCTACGAGCAGTACTTC.

On this clone itself: The same CDR3 is also encoded by other DNA sequences in this sample. The chain uses TRBV10-3 and TRBJ2-5, with 7 bases identical to TRBD1. Germline values: CDR1 ENHRY, CDR2 SYGVKD. CDR3 length: 14 amino acids. Unmatched junction bases numbered 4, after V lost 4 bases and J lost 2 bases. CDR3 residues: CAISASGQQETQYF. The DNA of the CDR3 is TGTGCCATCAGTGCTTCGGGACAGCAAGAGACCCAGTACTTC.

The chain is built from TRBV11-3 and TRBJ2-7, with D perhaps matching TRBD1 (6 bases). Germline V gives CDR1 SGHNT, CDR2 YENEEA. CDR3 length: 15 residues. V was shortened by 4 bases and J by 0 bases, with 13 bases between the two germline ends. CDR3 sequence reads: CASSSIDRSSYEQYF. CDR3 nucleotide sequence: TGTGCCAGCAGCTCTATAGACAGGAGCTCCTACGAGCAGTACTTC. Full variable domain (outside the CDR3, taken from reference TRBV11-3 and TRBJ2-7): EAGVVQSPRYKIIEKKQPVAFWCNPISGHNTLYWYLQNLGQGPELLIRYENEEAVDDSQLPKDRFSAERLKGVDSTLKIQPAELGDSAVYLCASSSIDRSSYEQYFGPGTRLTVT.

Only a few counts were recorded for this clone. The V gene is TRBV18, the J gene TRBJ1-2; D is possibly TRBD1 (5 bases). Germline values: CDR1 KGHSH, CDR2 LQKENI. V dropped 4 bases and J dropped 3 bases, with 12 bases sitting between them. The CDR3 runs 14 residues. This chain's CDR3 is CASSRFGGDYGYTF. CDR3 coding DNA: TGTGCCAGCTCACGTTTTGGGGGGGACTATGGCTACACCTTC.